This passage covers 10 T cell receptor beta chains from one sample sequenced in a study of cytomegalovirus exposure and HLA in healthy donors. Here immunoSEQ multiplex PCR was the method, and the copy in TCRdb shows in-frame clones only, minus some. The sample has around 70,000 clones, roughly 95% seen once. The sequenced material came from PBMCs. These receptors originate from a man aged 18-30 years in good health and CMV-seronegative.

This clone was detected a few times. CDR3 sequence: CAWRLTGSSTYEQYF. The DNA for the CDR3 is TGTGCCTGGAGGTTGACAGGGAGTTCGACCTACGAGCAGTACTTC. The J gene is TRBJ2-7, the V gene TRBV30; TRBD1 matches 7 bases. There are 15 residues in the CDR3. Germline lookup yields CDR1 GTSNPN and CDR2 SVGIG (reference sequence). Trimming took 3 bases from V and 2 from J; bases not matched to a gene: 10. Full variable domain (rest looked up from reference TRBV30 and TRBJ2-7): SQTIHQWPATLVQPVGSPLSLECTVEGTSNPNLYWYRQAAGRGLQLLFYSVGIGQISSEVPQNLSASRPQDRQFILSSKKLLLSDSGFYLCAWRLTGSSTYEQYFGPGTRLTVT.

The rearrangement links TRBV2 to TRBJ2-2, with D unclear. V lost 4 bases to trimming and J lost 6 bases, with 15 bases between them. In germline, CDR1 is SNHLY, CDR2 FYNNEI. This CDR3 region has 15 residues. CDR3 in amino acids: CASSGRRMQAGELFF. For the CDR3, the DNA is TGTGCCAGCAGTGGTCGAAGGATGCAGGCCGGGGAGCTGTTTTTT.

The chain's CDR3 is CSARGVPGQYF. The CDR3 region has the DNA TGCAGTGCTAGAGGAGTACCCGGGCAGTACTTC. The rearrangement uses TRBV20-1 and TRBJ2-7; D unresolved. In germline, CDR1 is DFQATT, CDR2 SNEGSKA (reference sequence). The CDR3 length is 11 residues. The V end was cut by 1 base, the J end by 9 bases, with 10 bases between.

The chain carries TRBV6-1 and TRBJ2-1; 8 bases are a match to TRBD1. The J segment lost 0 bases and the V segment lost 0 bases, leaving 7 bases of the junction unmatched. The CDR3 is 18 amino acids. Per germline, CDR1 MNHNS and CDR2 SASEGT. CDR3 nucleotide sequence: TGTGCCAGCAGTGAAGCCCCGGACAGGGCGGACTCCTACAATGAGCAGTTCTTC. Its translation: CASSEAPDRADSYNEQFF.

CDR3: CASSFGQNYGYTF. CDR3 coding DNA: TGTGCCAGCAGTTTTGGACAGAACTATGGCTACACCTTC. This chain connects TRBV28 to TRBJ1-2; a possible D gene is TRBD1 (6 bases). Per the germline V gene, CDR1 is MDHEN and CDR2 is SYDVKM. The V and J ends lost 3 bases and 2 bases respectively, with 7 bases between them. The CDR3 runs 13 residues.

The V and J genes are TRBV6-5 and TRBJ1-2; 8 bases are a match to TRBD1. Germline trimming cut 8 bases from V and 6 bases from J; bases unmatched to any gene: 11. This CDR3 has 14 amino acids. CDR1 is MNHEY and CDR2 is SVGAGI in the germline V gene. The CDR3, as DNA: TGTGCCAGCCGACCGGGGGACAGGATGAATGGCTACACCTTC. Its protein is CASRPGDRMNGYTF.

The V and J genes are TRBV4-3 and TRBJ2-6, with 8 bases identical to TRBD1. CDR3 size: 17 residues. Germline V gives CDR1 LGHNA, CDR2 YSLEER. V lost 3 bases to trimming and J lost 3 bases; unmatched junction nucleotides: 7. The CDR3 protein is CASSQDAQGDGANVLTF. CDR3 coding DNA: TGCGCCAGCAGCCAGGACGCACAGGGGGATGGGGCCAACGTCCTGACTTTC.

The chain links TRBV4-1 to TRBJ2-2; 7 bases align to TRBD1. The CDR3 is 15 residues long. The V gene's germline CDR1 is MGHRA and CDR2 YSYEKL. V lost 0 bases, J lost 5 bases, and 3 bases stayed unmatched. The CDR3 region is CASSQEKTGTGELFF. Written as DNA, the CDR3 is TGCGCCAGCAGCCAAGAGAAGACAGGGACCGGGGAGCTGTTTTTT.

This clone was counted once. This chain joins TRBV9 and TRBJ2-7; perhaps TRBD2 as D (5 bases). Germline CDR1 SGDLS, CDR2 YYNGEE. The CDR3 covers 15 residues. Trimming cost V 4 bases and J 2 bases, with 16 bases left between them. CDR3: CASSPLADSTYEQYF. The CDR3 DNA follows: TGTGCCAGCAGCCCCCTGGCGGACTCAACCTACGAGCAGTACTTC.

This sequence joins TRBV9 and TRBJ1-2; 9 nucleotides match TRBD1. V shed 3 bases, J shed 8 bases, and the junction held 11 bases outside the gene matches. CDR1 is SGDLS and CDR2 is YYNGEE in the germline V gene. The CDR3 runs 15 residues. The CDR3 bases are TGTGCCAGCAGCGGGGACCGGGACAGGGAAGGAGGCTACACCTTC. Its protein product is CASSGDRDREGGYTF.